Listed here are 17 T cell receptor beta chains from one sample, sequenced in a study of T cell changes during pregnancy in multiple sclerosis. This table comes from immunoSEQ multiplex PCR, and its TCRdb copy is limited to in-frame clones, with some not included. The table includes around 40,000 clones, roughly 90% detected once. The material was CD4+ T cells from peripheral blood mononuclear cells, obtained in the second trimester of pregnancy. The source of these receptors is a female donor with multiple sclerosis, enrolled in a pregnancy study.

CDR3 region: CASSLFTGSVHF. The CDR3 DNA reads as TGTGCCAGCAGCCTATTCACAGGGTCCGTTCATTTT. The chain joins TRBV14 to TRBJ1-5, with a tentative D call TRBD1 (6 bases). V was pared by 4 bases and J by 16 bases, with 17 bases between. This CDR3 contains 12 residues. Germline-derived CDR1 and CDR2 are SGHDN and FVKESK.

This clone was picked up one time. The V call is TRBV19, the J call TRBJ1-2, with D unclear. The CDR3 is made up of 15 amino acids. V was shortened by 7 bases and J by 1 base, with 16 bases between the two germline ends. The germline CDR1 and CDR2 sequences are LNHDA and SQIVND (reference sequence). The CDR3 loop is CASTRVHLGNYGYTF. CDR3 nucleotides: TGTGCCAGTACCCGGGTCCACCTAGGTAACTATGGCTACACCTTC.

V usage is TRBV5-1 and J usage is TRBJ2-7, with 13 bases aligning to TRBD2. The CDR3 consists of 18 residues. With 4 bases clipped from V and 5 bases from J, the junction kept 15 bases outside the gene matches. Germline values: CDR1 SGHRS, CDR2 YFSETQ. The CDR3 here is CASSRAGQTSGGTNEQYF. DNA for the CDR3: TGCGCCAGCAGCCGAGCTGGCCAGACTAGCGGGGGGACGAACGAGCAGTACTTC.

This chain links TRBV7-2 with TRBJ2-5; 7 bases match TRBD1. Trimming at V came to 4 bases and at J to 1 base, leaving 3 bases not matched to a gene. CDR1 and CDR2 (germline): SGHTA, FQGNSA. The CDR3 is made up of 14 amino acids. The CDR3 DNA follows: TGTGCCAGCAGCTCTACAGGGGCCCAAGAGACCCAGTACTTC. Translating it yields CASSSTGAQETQYF. Drawing the rest from reference TRBV7-2 and TRBJ2-5, the complete variable domain is GAGVSQSPSNKVTEKGKDVELRCDPISGHTALYWYRQSLGQGLEFLIYFQGNSAPDKSGLPSDRFSAERTGGSVSTLTIQRTQQEDSAVYLCASSSTGAQETQYFGPGTRLLVL.

The rearrangement uses TRBV4-1 and TRBJ2-3; possible D gene TRBD2, 5 bases. Germline assignment: CDR1 MGHRA and CDR2 YSYEKL. V lost 0 bases, J lost 3 bases, and 13 bases lay in between. There are 16 residues in the CDR3. The DNA of the CDR3 is TGCGCCAGCAGCCAAGAGTACGGGGTACGGACAGATACGCAGTATTTT. It is translated as CASSQEYGVRTDTQYF.

The rearrangement uses TRBV7-8 and TRBJ1-3, with 7 positions matching TRBD1. The J segment lost 4 bases and the V segment lost 7 bases, leaving 7 bases of the junction unmatched. Germline CDR1 and CDR2: SGHVS and FQNEAQ. The CDR3 runs 14 residues. The CDR3 region has the DNA TGTGCCAGCATCCCCGGGACAGCCGGAAACACCATATATTTT. Translating gives CASIPGTAGNTIYF.

The gene calls are TRBV29-1 and TRBJ2-7, with a possible D match to TRBD2 (6 bases). The V and J ends lost 4 bases and 3 bases respectively, with 10 bases between them. This CDR3 region has 12 residues. Germline lookup yields CDR1 SQVTM and CDR2 ANQGSEA. CDR3 nucleotides: TGCAGCGTTGCGGGGGATGGCTACGAGCAGTACTTC. It translates to CSVAGDGYEQYF.

The rearrangement joins TRBV4-1 to TRBJ2-5; 8 nucleotides match TRBD1. This CDR3 comprises 19 residues. With 0 bases clipped from V and 5 bases from J, the junction kept 17 bases outside the gene matches. Looked up from germline, CDR1 is MGHRA and CDR2 is YSYEKL. The CDR3 sequence is CASSQDVGLYDRGSETQYF. In nucleotides, the CDR3 is TGCGCCAGCAGCCAAGATGTGGGGTTGTACGACAGGGGTTCCGAGACCCAGTACTTC.

The chain is built from TRBV6-1 and TRBJ2-1; 9 nucleotides agree with TRBD2. This CDR3 has 13 residues. The V gene end was trimmed by 6 bases and the J gene end by 9 bases; junction bases not matched to a gene: 6. Germline V gene lookup returns CDR1 MNHNS and CDR2 SASEGT. CDR3 region: CASRDAGGSEQFF. DNA for the CDR3: TGTGCCAGCAGAGACGCGGGGGGGTCTGAGCAGTTCTTC.

This clone was seen more than once but under ten times. The V and J genes are TRBV5-1 and TRBJ1-6; the match to TRBD1 covers 9 bases. The CDR3 loop spans 18 amino acids. CDR1 and CDR2 from the germline V gene are SGHRS and YFSETQ. Germline trimming cut 0 bases from V and 3 bases from J; bases unmatched to any gene: 7. The CDR3, as DNA: TGCGCCAGCAGCTTGGAAACAGGGGGCAGGGGCTATAATTCACCCCTCCACTTT. It yields the protein CASSLETGGRGYNSPLHF.

The chain couples TRBV11-1 to TRBJ1-6; 11 bases fit TRBD1. Per germline, CDR1 SGHAT and CDR2 FQDESV (reference sequence). Trimming removed 5 bases from V and 5 bases from J; junction bases left unmatched: 5. There are 16 residues in the CDR3. CDR3 sequence: CASSRRTGGNNSPLHF. CDR3 DNA sequence: TGTGCCAGCAGCCGACGGACAGGGGGCAATAATTCACCCCTCCACTTT.

This clone is a singleton in its sample. The chain joins TRBV5-4 to TRBJ1-3, with 7 bases matching TRBD1. This CDR3 region has 14 residues. The V gene's germline CDR1 is SGHNT and CDR2 YYREEE (reference sequence). The trim removed 4 bases at V and 6 bases at J, leaving 7 bases unmatched. For the CDR3, the DNA is TGTGCCAGCAGCCTGAGACAGGGAGAAAACACCATATATTTT. Encoded protein: CASSLRQGENTIYF.

The chain has TRBV4-1 and TRBJ2-4; D is unresolved. CDR3 length equals 19 residues. The germline V and J ends were trimmed by 0 bases and 0 bases, with 18 bases remaining between them. Germline loops: CDR1 MGHRA, CDR2 YSYEKL. The CDR3 sequence is CASSQEKSLLTLAKNIQYF. CDR3 coding DNA: TGCGCCAGCAGCCAAGAAAAGTCACTACTCACACTAGCCAAAAACATTCAGTACTTC.

J is TRBJ2-1 and V is TRBV5-4, with D tentatively TRBD1 (6 bases). Germline V lookup: CDR1 SGHNT, CDR2 YYREEE (reference sequence). V was pared by 1 base and J by 0 bases, with 8 bases between. The CDR3 totals 15 residues. CDR3 protein: CASSLQGSSYNEQFF. The CDR3 DNA follows: TGTGCCAGCAGCTTGCAGGGGAGCTCCTACAATGAGCAGTTCTTC.

This chain joins TRBV7-2 and TRBJ1-2; D gene ambiguous. Germline values: CDR1 SGHTA, CDR2 FQGNSA. Trimming took 1 base from V and 2 from J, leaving 11 bases between them. This CDR3 contains 15 residues. In DNA, the CDR3 is TGTGCCAGCAGCTTAGGCGAGGGTTCAAACTATGGCTACACCTTC. Protein: CASSLGEGSNYGYTF.

The chain couples TRBV4-2 to TRBJ2-3; 12 bases agree with TRBD2. Germline V gene lookup returns CDR1 LGHNA and CDR2 YNFKEQ. V trimming: 0 bases; J trimming: 6 bases; junction bases outside the gene matches: 10. The CDR3 length is 18 residues. In nucleotides, the CDR3 is TGTGCCAGCAGCCAAGAGAGGCTAGCGGGGGGGCCCACCGATACGCAGTATTTT. As protein: CASSQERLAGGPTDTQYF.

The genes are TRBV6-1 and TRBJ1-5, with no clear D. CDR3 length: 14 residues. V was pared by 7 bases and J by 4 bases, with 14 bases between. From germline, CDR1 is MNHNS and CDR2 SASEGT. For the CDR3, the DNA is TGTGCCAGCATAGTAACGGGAGGGAATCAGCCCCAGCATTTT. This sequence encodes CASIVTGGNQPQHF.